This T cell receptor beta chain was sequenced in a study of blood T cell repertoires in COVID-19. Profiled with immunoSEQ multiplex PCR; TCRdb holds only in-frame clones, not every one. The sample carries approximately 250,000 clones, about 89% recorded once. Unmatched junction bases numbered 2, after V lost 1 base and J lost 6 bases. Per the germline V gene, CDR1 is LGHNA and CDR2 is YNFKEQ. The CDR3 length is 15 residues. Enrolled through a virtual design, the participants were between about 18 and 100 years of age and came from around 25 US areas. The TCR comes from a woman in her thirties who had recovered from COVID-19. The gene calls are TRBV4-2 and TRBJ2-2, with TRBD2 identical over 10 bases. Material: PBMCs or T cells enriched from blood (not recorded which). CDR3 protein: CASSQVAGGAGELFF. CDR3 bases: TGTGCCAGCAGCCAAGTAGCGGGAGGCGCCGGGGAGCTGTTTTTT.